Sequencing of this T cell receptor (beta chain) was carried out in a study of blood T cell repertoires in COVID-19. Background on the study: There were acute and convalescent COVID-19 samples, and they came from the United States, Italy and Spain. PBMCs, B-cell-depleted T cells, or T cells provided the cDNA or gDNA that made up the material.

J lost 0 bases, V lost 5 bases, and 7 bases had no gene match. Looked up from germline, CDR1 is SGHVS and CDR2 is FQNEAQ. The CDR3 has 18 amino acids. Repertoires were generated with immunoSEQ multiplex PCR, while TCRdb's copy carries only in-frame clones and drops some. The table records 95,000 to 110,000 clones, roughly 84% of them present only once. The receptor was derived from a human donor in a cohort sampled during active or convalescent COVID-19. V gene TRBV7-8 combines with J gene TRBJ2-1; TRBD2 aligns across 13 bases. The sequenced material came from peripheral blood. The CDR3 loop is CASSPRTSGGISYNEQFF. CDR3 nucleotide sequence: TGTGCCAGCAGCCCGCGGACTAGCGGGGGAATCTCCTACAATGAGCAGTTCTTC.